The entry below gives a single T cell receptor beta chain sequence along with its context. The CDR3 is made up of 14 amino acids. Trimming took off 3 bases at V and 3 bases at J, with 14 bases between the two ends. Germline lookup yields CDR1 GTSNPN and CDR2 SVGIG (reference sequence). The sample originates from a study of T cell changes during pregnancy in multiple sclerosis. Libraries were prepared by immunoSEQ multiplex PCR; TCRdb keeps only in-frame clonotypes and omits some of them. The sample lists around 33,000 clones, around 90% occurring once. The chain couples TRBV30 to TRBJ1-2; no definite D call. The sequence was collected from a female donor in good health, enrolled as a control in a pregnancy study. Material: CD4+ T cells from peripheral blood mononuclear cells, obtained in the third trimester of pregnancy. CDR3 region: CAWRSPGRDYGYTF. Written as DNA, the CDR3 is TGTGCCTGGAGGTCTCCTGGGAGAGACTATGGCTACACCTTC.